The entry below describes one TCR beta chain. Additional DNA sequences in this sample encode the identical CDR3. CDR1 and CDR2 (germline): LNHDA, SQIVND (reference sequence). The CDR3 loop spans 12 amino acids. The V end was cut by 5 bases, the J end by 4 bases, with 6 bases between. Original analysis: From reference gene primer amplification, estimates of nucleated cell counts were derived. Some clones are missing from TCRdb's copy, which holds only in-frame ones; the method was immunoSEQ multiplex PCR. The DNA gave D and trimming, while V, J and clone size come from that table. The data contain around 700,000 clones, over 80% of them singletons. The data belong to a study of blood T cell repertoires in COVID-19. Study overall: Specimens from acute and convalescent COVID-19 originated in the United States, Italy and Spain.

The sequenced material came from peripheral blood. The receptor's source is a woman aged 18-29 years with acute or convalescent COVID-19. V gene TRBV19 combines with J gene TRBJ2-1; a weak D match, TRBD1 (5 bases). The CDR3 sequence is CASSPGYNEQFF. The CDR3 coding sequence is TGTGCCAGTAGTCCAGGGTACAATGAGCAGTTCTTC.